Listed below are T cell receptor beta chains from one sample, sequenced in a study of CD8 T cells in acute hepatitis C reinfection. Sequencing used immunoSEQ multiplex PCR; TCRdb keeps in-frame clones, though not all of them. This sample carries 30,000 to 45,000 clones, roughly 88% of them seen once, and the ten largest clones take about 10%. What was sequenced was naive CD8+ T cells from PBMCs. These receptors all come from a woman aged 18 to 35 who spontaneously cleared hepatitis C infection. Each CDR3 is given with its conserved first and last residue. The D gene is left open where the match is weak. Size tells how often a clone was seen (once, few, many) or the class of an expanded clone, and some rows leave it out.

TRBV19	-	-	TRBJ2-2	CASSIYTGELFF	TGTGCCAGTAGCATCTACACCGGGGAGCTGTTTTTT
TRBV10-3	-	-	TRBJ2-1	CAISESTSRVLSEQFF	TGTGCCATCAGTGAGTCGACGTCTAGGGTGCTGAGTGAGCAGTTCTTC
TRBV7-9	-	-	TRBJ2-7	CAINEVDYVEQYF	TGTGCCATTAACGAAGTGGACTACGTCGAGCAGTACTTC
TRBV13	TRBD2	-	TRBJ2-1	CASSAHRLAGDIEQFF	TGTGCCAGCAGCGCCCATCGACTAGCGGGAGACATTGAGCAGTTCTTC
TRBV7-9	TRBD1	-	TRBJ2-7	CASSFEPNSGTGGRHEQYF	TGTGCCAGCAGCTTCGAACCCAACTCCGGGACAGGGGGCCGCCACGAGCAGTACTTC
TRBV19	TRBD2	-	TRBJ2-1	CASNAGVRNEQFF	TGTGCCAGTAATGCGGGGGTTCGCAATGAGCAGTTCTTC
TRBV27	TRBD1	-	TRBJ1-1	CASSLIGTGGTEAFF	TGTGCCAGCAGTTTAATAGGGACAGGGGGCACTGAAGCTTTCTTT
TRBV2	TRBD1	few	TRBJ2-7	CANTGDEQYF	TGTGCCAACACAGGGGACGAGCAGTACTTC
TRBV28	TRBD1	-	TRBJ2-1	CASRQGQINEQFF	TGTGCCAGCAGACAGGGACAGATCAATGAGCAGTTCTTC
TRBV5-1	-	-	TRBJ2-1	CASSLGFGSNEQFF	TGCGCCAGCAGCTTGGGGTTCGGGAGCAATGAGCAGTTCTTC
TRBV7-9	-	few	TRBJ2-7	CASSASYEQYF	TGTGCCAGCAGCGCCTCCTACGAGCAGTACTTC
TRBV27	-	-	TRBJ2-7	CASQNTLYEQYF	TGTGCCAGCCAGAACACTCTGTACGAGCAGTACTTC
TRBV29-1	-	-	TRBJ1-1	CSVLGTLTEAFF	TGCAGCGTTTTAGGGACCCTGACTGAAGCTTTCTTT
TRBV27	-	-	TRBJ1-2	CASSLAPPYGYTF	TGTGCCAGCAGCTTGGCCCCACCGTATGGCTACACCTTC
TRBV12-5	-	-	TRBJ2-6	CASGLGQGANVLTF	TGTGCTAGTGGTTTGGGACAGGGGGCCAACGTCCTGACTTTC
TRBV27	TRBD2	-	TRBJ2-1	CASSLGTSGSNEQFF	TGTGCCAGCAGTTTGGGGACTAGCGGGAGTAATGAGCAGTTCTTC
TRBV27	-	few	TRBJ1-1	CASSLGTGGTEAFF	TGTGCCAGCAGCCTCGGGACTGGGGGAACTGAAGCTTTCTTT
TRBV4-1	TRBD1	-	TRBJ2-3	CASSGSRGDRGYPDTQYF	TGCGCCAGCAGCGGATCTAGAGGGGACAGGGGATATCCAGATACGCAGTATTTT
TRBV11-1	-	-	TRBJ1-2	CASSPRTAF	TGTGCCAGCAGCCCAAGGACAGCCTTC
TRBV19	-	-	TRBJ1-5	CASEGYSNQPQHF	TGTGCCAGCGAGGGTTATAGCAATCAGCCCCAGCATTTT
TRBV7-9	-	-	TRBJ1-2	CASSLGSDYGYTF	TGTGCCAGCAGCTTAGGGAGCGATTATGGCTACACCTTC
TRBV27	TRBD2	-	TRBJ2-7	CASSSLAGGYEQYF	TGTGCCAGCAGTTCCTTAGCGGGAGGCTACGAGCAGTACTTC
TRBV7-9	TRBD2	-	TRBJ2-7	CASSPRGGVEQYF	TGTGCCAGCAGCCCACGGGGGGGGGTCGAGCAGTACTTC
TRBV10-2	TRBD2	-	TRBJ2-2	CATTPTSGIHTGELFF	TGCGCCACCACGCCAACTAGCGGGATTCACACCGGGGAGCTGTTTTTT
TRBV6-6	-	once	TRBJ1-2	CASSYGGSGLTGYTF	TGTGCCAGCAGTTACGGGGGCAGCGGTCTTACGGGCTACACCTTC
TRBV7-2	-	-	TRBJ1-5	CASSLGTGNQPQHF	TGTGCCAGCAGCCTCGGGACGGGAAATCAGCCCCAGCATTTT
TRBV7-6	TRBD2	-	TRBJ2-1	CASSLLAGVTNEQFF	TGTGCCAGCAGCTTATTAGCGGGAGTTACCAATGAGCAGTTCTTC
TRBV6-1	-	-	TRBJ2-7	CASSGSTSVAEQYF	TGTGCCAGCAGTGGGTCGACTTCCGTGGCTGAGCAGTACTTC
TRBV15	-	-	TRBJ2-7	CATGNRAKKEEQYF	TGTGCCACTGGTAACAGGGCCAAGAAGGAGGAGCAGTACTTC
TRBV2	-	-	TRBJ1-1	CARIGTGEDMNTEAFF	TGTGCCAGGATAGGTACCGGGGAGGATATGAACACTGAAGCTTTCTTT
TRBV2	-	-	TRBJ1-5	CASSEAVGEPQHF	TGTGCCAGCAGTGAAGCTGTGGGGGAGCCCCAGCATTTT
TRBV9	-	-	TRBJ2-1	CASSVAGSNNEQFF	TGTGCCAGCAGCGTAGCGGGATCAAACAATGAGCAGTTCTTC
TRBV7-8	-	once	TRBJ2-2	CASSLVLISRELFF	TGTGCCAGCAGCTTAGTCCTAATTAGTCGGGAGCTGTTTTTT
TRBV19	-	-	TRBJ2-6	CASSIGDSGANVLTF	TGTGCCAGTAGTATAGGAGACTCTGGGGCCAACGTCCTGACTTTC
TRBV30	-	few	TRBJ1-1	CAWSPGTEAFF	TGTGCCTGGAGTCCAGGGACTGAAGCTTTCTTT
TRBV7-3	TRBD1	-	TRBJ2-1	CASSAQGNEQFF	TGTGCCAGCAGCGCACAGGGGAATGAGCAGTTCTTC
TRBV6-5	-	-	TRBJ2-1	CASSYGQGNNEQFF	TGTGCCAGCAGTTACGGGCAGGGTAACAATGAGCAGTTCTTC
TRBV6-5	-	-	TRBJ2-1	CASSQDRPPGHEQFF	TGTGCCAGCAGTCAAGACAGGCCGCCGGGCCATGAGCAGTTCTTC
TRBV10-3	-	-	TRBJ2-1	CAIRTGDNEQFF	TGTGCCATCAGGACCGGAGACAATGAGCAGTTCTTC
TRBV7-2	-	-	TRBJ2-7	CASSPMAAYEQYF	TGTGCCAGCAGCCCTATGGCCGCCTACGAGCAGTACTTC
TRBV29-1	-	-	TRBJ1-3	CSVEDLDSSGNTIYF	TGCAGCGTTGAAGATCTGGACAGCTCTGGAAACACCATATATTTT
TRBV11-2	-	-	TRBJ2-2	CASSLGQHRESGELFF	TGTGCCAGCAGCTTAGGCCAACACAGGGAATCCGGGGAGCTGTTTTTT
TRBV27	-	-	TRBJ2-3	CASSLSDFYTDTQYF	TGTGCCAGCAGTTTATCCGATTTTTACACAGATACGCAGTATTTT
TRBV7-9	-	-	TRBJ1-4	CASSLGLTGATNEKLFF	TGTGCCAGCAGCTTAGGTTTAACAGGTGCAACTAATGAAAAACTGTTTTTT
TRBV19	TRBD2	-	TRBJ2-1	CASSIDSGRASEQFF	TGTGCCAGTAGTATAGACAGCGGGAGGGCCTCTGAGCAGTTCTTC
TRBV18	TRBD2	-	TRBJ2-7	CASSDLAGVWSSYEQYF	TGTGCCAGCTCAGACTTAGCGGGAGTTTGGAGCTCCTACGAGCAGTACTTC
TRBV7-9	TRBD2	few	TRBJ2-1	CASSTGTSGPQDRFF	TGTGCCAGCAGTACCGGGACTAGCGGCCCACAGGATCGGTTCTTC